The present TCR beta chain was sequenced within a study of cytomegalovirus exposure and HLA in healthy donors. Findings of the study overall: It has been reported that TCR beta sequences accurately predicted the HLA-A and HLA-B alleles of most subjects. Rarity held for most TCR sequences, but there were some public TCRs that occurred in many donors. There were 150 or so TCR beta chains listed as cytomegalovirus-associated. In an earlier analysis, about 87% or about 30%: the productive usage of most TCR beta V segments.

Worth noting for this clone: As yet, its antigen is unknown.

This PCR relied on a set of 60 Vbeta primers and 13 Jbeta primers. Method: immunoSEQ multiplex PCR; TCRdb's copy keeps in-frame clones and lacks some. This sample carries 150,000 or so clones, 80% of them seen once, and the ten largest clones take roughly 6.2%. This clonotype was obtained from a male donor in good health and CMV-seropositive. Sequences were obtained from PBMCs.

The CDR3 nucleotides read TGTGCCAGCAGCTCCCGGACAGGGAAGGAGACCCAGTACTTC. Residues: CASSSRTGKETQYF. The genes are TRBV6-5 and TRBJ2-5; 8 bases align to TRBD1. Looked up from germline, CDR1 is MNHEY and CDR2 is SVGAGI. The CDR3 covers 14 residues. The V gene end was trimmed by 6 bases and the J gene end by 5 bases; junction bases not matched to a gene: 8.